The T cell receptor beta chain under discussion was sequenced for a study of Graves' ophthalmopathy and Graves' hyperthyroidism (dated by TCRdb to the late 2010s). For context, the study as a whole: Peripheral blood was collected before any treatment was given, at the time of initial diagnosis. TCR beta repertoire signatures were used to distinguish Graves' ophthalmopathy from Graves' hyperthyroidism and to predict progression to ophthalmopathy. In total, 135 blood samples were TCR-sequenced: approximately 42 ophthalmopathy, some 72 hyperthyroidism and approximately 17 hyperthyroidism-to-ophthalmopathy patients. To explore V-J signatures that distinguish ophthalmopathy from hyperthyroidism, a discovery set of around 100 patients was enrolled, made up of 40 to 45 with ophthalmopathy and around 60 with stable hyperthyroidism. An independent validation cohort was composed of some 19 hyperthyroidism patients and 17 patients who later progressed from hyperthyroidism to ophthalmopathy. In roughly six hyperthyroidism patients, the T-cell repertoire of thyroid tissue was compared with the T-cell repertoire of blood. After sampling, hyperthyroidism patients received methimazole starting at 30 mg daily, and ophthalmopathy patients received high-dose intravenous methylprednisolone. The 100 discovery patients were randomly split 7:3 into training and test sets.

The CDR3 sequence holds 16 residues, the cysteine and phenylalanine included. Only the CDR3 portion is preserved as DNA: 48 bases, with reading frame beginning at the first base. After removal of 6 bases from V and 4 bases from J, the junction retains 9 bases not matched to a gene. This clonotype was observed many times. Its antigen is currently not known. No quality values exist for individual bases; no much larger clone is one base distant. TCR beta CDR3 regions were amplified from RNA transcripts for repertoire sequencing. The first round was an RT-PCR using HTBI primers with the Qiagen OneStep RT-PCR kit, and this first round was followed by a second-round multiplex PCR, then size selection and purification. The libraries underwent paired-end sequencing with 100 bp reads on an Illumina HiSeq2000. The original methods were these. SOAPnuke was used for read processing, and reads with adapters, uncalled bases, a mean Phred below 15, or no exact constant-primer or identifier match were discarded. COPE v1.2.5 was used to merge the high-quality paired reads. Each unique nucleotide sequence was treated as a clonotype, and MiTCR v1.1 was used to align the clonotypes to the IMGT TRB V, D and J references. Analysis was restricted to V-J combinations with a frequency above 0.0001, which covered 99.2% of repertoires. A TCR clonal expansion and chaos score per V-J combination was defined as the ratio of F50 clonal expansion to chaos observed in the TCRdist matrix. Welch's t-statistics and random forest were used to reduce features to about a dozen V-J combinations, which were fed into a naive Bayes classifier. The Morisita-Horn index was used to measure how similar the thyroid and blood repertoires were. TCRdb applied fastp at Q25 and MiXCR to the public reads, then kept only in-frame beta chains. Entries are consolidated by CDR3 protein sequence, retaining the most common genes and DNA. TCRdb's processing, not the study's, gives the V and J calls here. The sample contains about 390,000 distinct CDR3 sequences, roughly 15% of them found a single time. The ten largest clones capture 5.5% to 7% of the sample.

Points the paper makes about the study in general: In validation, the model predicted ophthalmopathy progression with 70.59% sensitivity and roughly 72% specificity; more than ten predicted patients were CT-confirmed with GO in a median of around 6 months. No statistical method was used to set the sample size in advance, and the investigators knew which group each participant was assigned to. In cross-validation, the 13-signature model distinguished ophthalmopathy from stable hyperthyroidism with 85% to 90% sensitivity and around 82% specificity, and in the test set the corresponding values were about 80% and 75%. Most of the expanded thyroid clonotypes with a frequency above 0.001 were also detected in blood, and it was suggested that the thyroid immune response may be reflected by blood repertoires.

Stable hyperthyroidism was defined as no progression to ophthalmopathy within 18 months of follow-up. The hyperthyroidism patients were 18 to 65 years old and newly diagnosed, with a disease duration of less than 2 months. Patients were excluded if they had other autoimmune diseases, uncontrolled infections, pregnancy or lactation. Clinical symptoms, serum thyroxine, TRAb, thyroid ultrasound and orbital computed tomography formed the basis of the diagnosis. PBMCs were isolated from 10 ml of fresh peripheral blood by Ficoll-Paque density gradient centrifugation. Trizol reagent was used to extract the total RNA, and its quality was then checked on an Agilent 2100 Bioanalyzer.

The chain was built from TRBV12-3 or TRBV12-4 and TRBJ1-2, and TRBD1 matches 12 of the central bases. Input material: peripheral blood. The receptor comes from a woman under 30 with stable Graves' hyperthyroidism. Donor details come from another sample of the same person, matched by shared clones. The nucleotide sequence reads TGTGCCAGCAGCACGGGACAGGGGGCGCATAGCTATGGCTACACCTTC. This translates into CASSTGQGAHSYGYTF.